The rows below give T cell receptor beta chains drawn from one sample of a study of blood T cell repertoires in COVID-19. Profiled with immunoSEQ multiplex PCR; TCRdb holds only in-frame clones, not every one. The repertoire has around 500,000 clones, about 85% of them found once; the top ten carry more than 7.5%. Input material: PBMCs or T cells enriched from blood (not recorded which). The receptor set was obtained from a woman in her sixties or seventies who had recovered from COVID-19. Each CDR3 is given with its conserved first and last residue. A D gene is named only where the DNA matches it firmly. Clone size is given for some rows only: seen once, a few or many times, or a class if the clone is expanded.

clone size | J gene | D gene | V gene | CDR3 DNA | CDR3 protein
- | TRBJ2-1 | TRBD1 | TRBV10-2 | TGCGCCAGCAGTGGCGGGACAGGGATTAACGCCTACAATGAGCAGTTCTTC | CASSGGTGINAYNEQFF
- | TRBJ1-3 | - | TRBV18 | TGTGCCAGCTCACCCGCTGACGGGGGAAACACCATATATTTT | CASSPADGGNTIYF
- | TRBJ2-3 | - | TRBV7-9 | TGTGCCAGCAGGCCTCCGTTCCGAACTAGCACAGATACGCAGTATTTT | CASRPPFRTSTDTQYF
- | TRBJ2-1 | TRBD1 | TRBV6-5 | TGTGCCAGCACGTTAGGACAGGGGGCTTTCTTC | CASTLGQGAFF
- | TRBJ2-1 | TRBD1 | TRBV5-1 | TGCGCCAGCAGCCTTCTGGACAGGGGGCGAAGTAATGAGCAGTTCTTC | CASSLLDRGRSNEQFF
- | TRBJ2-3 | - | TRBV4-1 | TGCGCCAGCAGCCAAGGCGAGCGGGGCACAGATACGCAGTATTTT | CASSQGERGTDTQYF
- | TRBJ1-4 | TRBD1 | TRBV5-1 | TGCGCCAGCAGCACAACCGGGACAGTACTGTTTTTT | CASSTTGTVLFF
- | TRBJ1-2 | - | TRBV12-5 | TGTGCTAGTGGTTTGACGGGCTATGGCTACACCTTC | CASGLTGYGYTF
- | TRBJ1-2 | - | TRBV27 | TGTGCCAGCAGTTTTAGTGTGTGGTCAGGTGAGTCGCTTTATGGCTACACCTTC | CASSFSVWSGESLYGYTF
- | TRBJ1-1 | - | TRBV12-3/TRBV12-4 | TGTGCCAGCAGTCCCAGGGGTTTGGCTGAAGCTTTCTTT | CASSPRGLAEAFF
- | TRBJ1-4 | TRBD1 | TRBV6-5 | TGTGCCAGCAGTTCCCACAGGGGGGCAAATGAAAAACTGTTTTTT | CASSSHRGANEKLFF
- | TRBJ1-2 | TRBD1 | TRBV3-1/TRBV3-2 | TGTGCCAGCAGCCAATACAGGGGTAACTATGGCTACACCTTC | CASSQYRGNYGYTF
- | TRBJ2-5 | TRBD1 | TRBV2 | TGTGCCTCGCGACAGGGGTTCGAGACCCAGTACTTC | CASRQGFETQYF
- | TRBJ1-6 | - | TRBV19 | TGTGCCAGTAGTAAAAGAAAAACAGGGTCCTATAATTCACCCCTCCACTTT | CASSKRKTGSYNSPLHF
- | TRBJ2-1 | TRBD1 | TRBV27 | TGTGCCAGCAGTTTAGAAGGTCCGATAAGGACAGGGAAGATGCTGAATGAGCAGTTCTTC | CASSLEGPIRTGKMLNEQFF
- | TRBJ2-5 | - | TRBV13 | TGTGCCAGCAGCTTGGGGGGGCAGGAGACCCAGTACTTC | CASSLGGQETQYF
- | TRBJ2-5 | TRBD2 | TRBV5-1 | TGCGCCAGCAGCTTGGCGGGGATTGGCGGGGGGCAAGAGACCCAGTACTTC | CASSLAGIGGGQETQYF
- | TRBJ2-3 | - | TRBV18 | TGTGCCAGCTCACCCATAAGGGGGATTCTTCGTAGCACAGATACGCAGTATTTT | CASSPIRGILRSTDTQYF
- | TRBJ1-2 | TRBD1 | TRBV3-1/TRBV3-2 | TGTGCCAGCAGCCCTCGGACAGGGAAGGATGGCTACACCTTC | CASSPRTGKDGYTF
- | TRBJ1-2 | - | TRBV6-5 | TGTGCCAGCAGTTACCTCCCCGGCGGGGTCGGCTATGGCTACACCTTC | CASSYLPGGVGYGYTF
- | TRBJ1-1 | TRBD1 | TRBV18 | TGTGCCAGCTCACCAAGGACAGGGGGAATTCGGGACACTGAAGCTTTCTTT | CASSPRTGGIRDTEAFF
- | TRBJ1-2 | - | TRBV12-3/TRBV12-4 | TGTGCCAGCAGTCGGAGTGGATGGGGCTACACCTTC | CASSRSGWGYTF
- | TRBJ1-1 | - | TRBV29-1 | TGCAGCTGGGGGGGAGCGAACACTGAAGCTTTCTTT | CSWGGANTEAFF
few | TRBJ1-1 | - | TRBV2 | TGTGCCAGCAGTGAATCCGGTTATTTGAACACTGAAGCTTTCTTT | CASSESGYLNTEAFF
few | TRBJ1-2 | TRBD1 | TRBV11-2 | TGTGCCAGCAGTAATCGACAGGGGATATTGTATGGCTACACCTTC | CASSNRQGILYGYTF
- | TRBJ1-4 | TRBD1 | TRBV7-6 | TGTGCCAGCAGCTTAGCCCCCGGGACAGGGTATAATGAAAAACTGTTTTTT | CASSLAPGTGYNEKLFF
- | TRBJ2-1 | TRBD2 | TRBV7-9 | TGTGCCAGCAGCCCTAGCGCCGGGGGGGCGGCTTACAATGAGCAGTTCTTC | CASSPSAGGAAYNEQFF
- | TRBJ1-1 | TRBD1 | TRBV29-1 | TGCAGCGCGGACAGGGGAGGGAACACTGAAGCTTTCTTT | CSADRGGNTEAFF
- | TRBJ1-1 | TRBD1 | TRBV24-1 | TGTGCCACCAGTGACACAGGGGGCGCGGACACTGAAGCTTTCTTT | CATSDTGGADTEAFF
- | TRBJ2-1 | - | TRBV5-1 | TGCGCCAGCAGCTTGAGCGCCTCCAGCTCCTACAATGAGCAGTTCTTC | CASSLSASSSYNEQFF
- | TRBJ2-4 | TRBD2 | TRBV4-1 | TGCGCCAGCAGCCCTCCCGGGACTAGGGGGAACATTCAGTACTTC | CASSPPGTRGNIQYF
- | TRBJ1-2 | - | TRBV24-1 | TGTGCCACAGCGAGCCTTCCTAACTATGGCTACACCTTC | CATASLPNYGYTF
- | TRBJ1-6 | - | TRBV6-5 | TGTGCCAGCAGTTACTCGGGCCGGAAGGATTCACCCCTCCACTTT | CASSYSGRKDSPLHF
- | TRBJ2-7 | - | TRBV6-1 | TGTGCCAGCAGTGAAACAACAGGTACCTACGAGCAGTACTTC | CASSETTGTYEQYF
- | TRBJ2-3 | - | TRBV21-1 | TGTGCCAGCAGCAGAGAGTACAGCCAGATCCTCCCCACCATCACAGATACGCAGTATTTT | CASSREYSQILPTITDTQYF
- | TRBJ1-4 | - | TRBV19 | TGTGCCAGTAGTCGGGGGAGTGGTGAAAAACTGTTTTTT | CASSRGSGEKLFF
once | TRBJ1-6 | - | TRBV2 | TGTGCCAGCAGTGGATTGGGGGCAGGGGCAGGGTCACCCCTCCACTTT | CASSGLGAGAGSPLHF
- | TRBJ2-3 | - | TRBV4-2 | TGTGCCAGCAGCCAAGAGTACTGGACTAGCACAGATACGCAGTATTTT | CASSQEYWTSTDTQYF
- | TRBJ2-5 | TRBD2 | TRBV6-2/TRBV6-3 | TGTGCCAGCAGCCCCTCGGGGGGGGCCGAGACCCAGTACTTC | CASSPSGGAETQYF
- | TRBJ1-5 | - | TRBV6-5 | TGTGCCAGCAGATATGACAGGTCCCAGCCCCAGCATTTT | CASRYDRSQPQHF
- | TRBJ2-4 | - | TRBV5-1 | TGCGCCAGCAGCTTGTCTGGGGCTGCCAAAAACATTCAGTACTTC | CASSLSGAAKNIQYF
- | TRBJ1-3 | TRBD1 | TRBV4-2 | TGTGCCAGCAGCCAAGATGATTGGACAGGGGGATCTTACTCTGGAAACACCATATATTTT | CASSQDDWTGGSYSGNTIYF
few | TRBJ1-6 | TRBD1 | TRBV5-6 | TGTGCCAGCAGCCGCCCATCCGGGACAGCAAATTCACCCCTCCACTTT | CASSRPSGTANSPLHF
- | TRBJ2-3 | - | TRBV5-1 | TGCGCCAGCAGCTTGGCCGGGAGCACAGATACGCAGTATTTT | CASSLAGSTDTQYF
- | TRBJ1-1 | TRBD1 | TRBV2 | TGTGCCAGCAGTGTCCAAGATAGGACAGGGGACACTGAAGCTTTCTTT | CASSVQDRTGDTEAFF
- | TRBJ1-6 | TRBD1 | TRBV9 | TGTGCCAGCAGCACGGGACAGGGGTATTCACCCCTCCACTTT | CASSTGQGYSPLHF
few | TRBJ1-1 | - | TRBV4-2 | TGTGCCAGCAGCCAAGAACAGGCTGCAGCTTTCTTT | CASSQEQAAAFF
once | TRBJ2-7 | - | TRBV3-1/TRBV3-2 | TGTGCCAGCAGCCAAGAGAGATACGAGCAGTACTTC | CASSQERYEQYF
- | TRBJ1-2 | TRBD1 | TRBV20-1 | TGCAGTGCTAGTTGGACAGGTCTAAACTATGGCTACACCTTC | CSASWTGLNYGYTF
- | TRBJ1-2 | TRBD1 | TRBV6-6 | TGTGCCAGCAGCCCTGGACAGGGGGCGCGAAACACCTTC | CASSPGQGARNTF
- | TRBJ1-2 | TRBD1 | TRBV3-1/TRBV3-2 | TGTGCCAGCAGCCAATCTCCGACAGGGAACTATGGCTACACCTTC | CASSQSPTGNYGYTF
- | TRBJ1-1 | - | TRBV6-1 | TGTGCCAGCAGTGACCCAGGGAGGTATACTGAAGCTTTCTTT | CASSDPGRYTEAFF
- | TRBJ1-5 | - | TRBV7-9 | TGTGCCAGCAGCCCGGGGAGCAATCAGCCCCAGCATTTT | CASSPGSNQPQHF
- | TRBJ1-5 | - | TRBV28 | TGTGCCAGCAGTTTATTCGGGGGTTCGGATCAGCCCCAGCATTTT | CASSLFGGSDQPQHF
- | TRBJ1-1 | TRBD1 | TRBV6-1 | TGTGCCAGCAGTCTGGGACAGGGATGGTACACTGAAGCTTTCTTT | CASSLGQGWYTEAFF
- | TRBJ2-1 | - | TRBV5-1 | TGCGCCAGCAGCTTGTTGGGGGCGCGGTCAAATAGTGAGCAGTTCTTC | CASSLLGARSNSEQFF
once | TRBJ1-2 | - | TRBV6-5 | TGTGCCAGCAGTTACTCTTGGGGGCTTATGGGCTACACCTTC | CASSYSWGLMGYTF
- | TRBJ1-4 | TRBD1 | TRBV11-2 | TGTGCCAGCAAACCGGACAGGGGCCATGAAAAACTGTTTTTT | CASKPDRGHEKLFF